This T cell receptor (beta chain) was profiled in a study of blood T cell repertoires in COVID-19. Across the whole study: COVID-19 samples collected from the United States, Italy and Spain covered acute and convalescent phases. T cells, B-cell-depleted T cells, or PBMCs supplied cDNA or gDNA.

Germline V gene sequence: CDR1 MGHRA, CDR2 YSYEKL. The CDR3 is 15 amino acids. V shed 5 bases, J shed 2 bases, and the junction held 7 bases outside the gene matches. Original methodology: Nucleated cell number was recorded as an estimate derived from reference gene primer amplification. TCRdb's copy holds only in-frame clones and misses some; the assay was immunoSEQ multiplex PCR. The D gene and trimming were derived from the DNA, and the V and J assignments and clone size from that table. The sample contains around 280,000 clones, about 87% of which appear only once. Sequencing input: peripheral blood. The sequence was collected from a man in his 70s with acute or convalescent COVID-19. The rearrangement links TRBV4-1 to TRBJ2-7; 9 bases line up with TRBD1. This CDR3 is CASSKGGQGPYEQYF. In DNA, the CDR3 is TGCGCCAGCAGCAAAGGGGGACAGGGTCCCTACGAGCAGTACTTC.